The next 7 T cell receptor beta chains were all read from a single sample in a study of blood T cell repertoires in COVID-19. Produced via immunoSEQ multiplex PCR; TCRdb's table is partial and in-frame only. The sample holds 400,000 or so clones, about 89% seen once. Sequencing was done on a sample of PBMCs or T cells enriched from blood (not recorded which). Receptors originate from a man in his forties in a cohort exposed to, infected with or recovered from COVID-19 (not recorded which).

The chain employs TRBV27 and TRBJ1-1, with D unclear. There are 13 residues in the CDR3. V was pared by 2 bases and J by 1 base, with 5 bases between. Germline V gives CDR1 MNHEY, CDR2 SMNVEV (reference sequence). DNA of the CDR3: TGTGCCAGCAGTTTAGAGGGGAACACTGAAGCTTTCTTT. Amino acids: CASSLEGNTEAFF.

This clone was picked up one time. The chain employs TRBV9 and TRBJ1-5; 7 nucleotides match TRBD1. CDR3 length equals 15 residues. Trimming at V came to 0 bases and at J to 6 bases, leaving 6 bases not matched to a gene. The V gene's germline CDR1 is SGDLS and CDR2 YYNGEE. Here the CDR3 DNA reads TGTGCCAGCAGCGTAGGACAGGGAACGGGTCAGCCCCAGCATTTT. Encoded protein: CASSVGQGTGQPQHF.

DNA for the CDR3: TGTGCCAGCAGCTTCACTAGCGGCAATGAGCAGTTCTTC. It translates to CASSFTSGNEQFF. The V gene is TRBV7-2, the J gene TRBJ2-1; 8 bases are shared with TRBD2. The CDR3 is made up of 13 amino acids. Germline loops: CDR1 SGHTA, CDR2 FQGNSA. V dropped 3 bases and J dropped 6; count of bases not matched to a gene: 1.

This clone was observed a handful of times. The chain carries TRBV6-1 and TRBJ2-3, with D possibly TRBD2 on 7 matching bases. CDR1 and CDR2 from the germline V gene are MNHNS and SASEGT. The CDR3 runs to 16 residues. Trimming shortened V by 3 bases and J by 4 bases, and 17 bases separated the two germline ends. In DNA, the CDR3 is TGTGCCAGCAGTGATAGGGCGGGGGCCGGAGCAGATACGCAGTATTTT. Protein sequence: CASSDRAGAGADTQYF.

The chain links TRBV2 to TRBJ2-3, with 9 positions matching TRBD2. The V gene end was trimmed by 6 bases and the J gene end by 1 base; junction bases not matched to a gene: 5. CDR3 size: 15 residues. Germline assignment: CDR1 SNHLY and CDR2 FYNNEI. This CDR3 reads CASRKLAGGTDTQYF. The CDR3 DNA follows: TGTGCCAGCAGGAAACTAGCGGGTGGCACAGATACGCAGTATTTT. Full variable domain (outside the CDR3, taken from reference TRBV2 and TRBJ2-3): EPEVTQTPSHQVTQMGQEVILRCVPISNHLYFYWYRQILGQKVEFLVSFYNNEISEKSEIFDDQFSVERPDGSNFTLKIRSTKLEDSAMYFCASRKLAGGTDTQYFGPGTRLTVL.

V gene TRBV4-1 combines with J gene TRBJ1-1; the match to TRBD1 covers 7 bases. The CDR3 sequence is 18 residues long. The germline V gene has CDR1 MGHRA and CDR2 YSYEKL. V shed 5 bases and J 4 bases; nucleotides not matched to a gene: 19. The CDR3 sequence is CASSSRAGTVGGATEAFF. Here the CDR3 DNA reads TGCGCCAGCAGCTCCCGTGCCGGGACAGTTGGCGGGGCCACTGAAGCTTTCTTT.

The chain carries TRBV6-1 and TRBJ1-6, with TRBD1 as a possible D gene (6 bases). Germline assignment: CDR1 MNHNS and CDR2 SASEGT. V lost 1 base and J 10 bases, leaving 11 bases between the germline ends. The CDR3 covers 14 residues. The CDR3 sequence is CASSEVGGGSPLHF. In DNA form, the CDR3 reads TGTGCCAGCAGTGAAGTGGGGGGGGGCTCACCCCTCCACTTT.